A single sample is the source of the 8 T cell receptor beta chains below, sequenced in a study of blood T cell repertoires in COVID-19. Clones were sequenced by immunoSEQ multiplex PCR, and TCRdb holds only the in-frame ones, with some missing. This table holds a few hundred thousand clones, around 87% found once. The sample was PBMCs or T cells enriched from blood (not recorded which). These receptors were collected from a man in his thirties or forties who had recovered from COVID-19.

This clone was counted a few times. V usage is TRBV5-1 and J usage is TRBJ2-2, with 7 positions matching TRBD2. CDR3 size: 15 residues. With 2 bases clipped from V and 4 bases from J, the junction kept 5 bases outside the gene matches. Germline V gene lookup returns CDR1 SGHRS and CDR2 YFSETQ. Written as DNA, the CDR3 is TGCGCCAGCAGCTTAGAGCGGGGAGCCACCGGGGAGCTGTTTTTT. Its translation: CASSLERGATGELFF.

The J gene is TRBJ2-7, the V gene TRBV6-5; 9 nucleotides match TRBD1. The germline V gene has CDR1 MNHEY and CDR2 SVGAGI. Germline trimming cut 5 bases from V and 4 bases from J; bases unmatched to any gene: 3. The CDR3 covers 13 residues. The CDR3 region is CASSRTGEYEQYF. The CDR3 DNA is TGTGCCAGCAGTCGGACAGGGGAGTACGAGCAGTACTTC.

The chain couples TRBV12-3 or TRBV12-4 to TRBJ2-1, with D tentatively TRBD1 (5 bases). V lost 3 bases to trimming and J lost 6 bases, with 9 bases between them. CDR3 length equals 13 residues. The CDR3 reads CASSFQGVNEQFF. The DNA for the CDR3 is TGTGCCAGCAGTTTTCAAGGGGTCAATGAGCAGTTCTTC.

The chain links TRBV6-6 to TRBJ2-5, with TRBD2 matching over 12 bases. V lost 0 bases to trimming and J lost 2 bases; unmatched junction nucleotides: 1. The length of the CDR3 is 16 residues. Germline V gene data show CDR1 as MNHNY and CDR2 as SVGAGI (reference sequence). CDR3 sequence reads: CASSYSTSGGQETQYF. The CDR3 DNA sequence: TGTGCCAGCAGTTACTCAACTAGCGGGGGGCAAGAGACCCAGTACTTC.

The rearrangement joins TRBV3-1 (or the pseudogene TRBV3-2) to TRBJ2-1, with a possible D match to TRBD2 (6 bases). Trimming left V 8 bases short and J 3 bases short, with 14 bases between. The CDR3 runs 14 residues. Germline V gene data show CDR1 as LGHDT and CDR2 as YNNKEL (reference sequence). The CDR3 bases are TGTGCCAGCGGGCCCCGCGGGAACTACAATGAGCAGTTCTTC. Amino acid sequence: CASGPRGNYNEQFF.

This sequence joins TRBV27 and TRBJ2-2; D perhaps matches TRBD1 (5 bases). The CDR3 has 15 amino acids. Germline CDR1 reads MNHEY; CDR2 reads SMNVEV (reference sequence). Between the trimmed V and J ends, which lost 8 bases and 1 base, there was a span of 14 bases. The CDR3 spells CASGRQTQNTGELFF. In DNA form, the CDR3 reads TGTGCCAGCGGCCGACAGACCCAGAACACCGGGGAGCTGTTTTTT.

This clone was picked up one time. The chain recombines TRBV5-1 with TRBJ1-1; possible D gene TRBD1, 6 bases. In germline, CDR1 is SGHRS, CDR2 YFSETQ. The V end was cut by 5 bases, the J end by 8 bases, with 16 bases between. This CDR3 contains 13 residues. CDR3 in amino acids: CASRENGQSEAFF. As DNA, the CDR3 is TGCGCCAGCAGAGAGAATGGACAGTCGGAAGCTTTCTTT.

V and J are TRBV6-1 and TRBJ1-3; 7 bases map to TRBD1. The ends lost 2 bases at V and 7 bases at J; junction bases unmatched: 5. The germline gives CDR1 MNHNS, CDR2 SASEGT. The CDR3 runs 14 residues. CDR3 nucleotide sequence: TGTGCCAGCAGTGAATACCAGGGGGTGAACACCATATATTTT. Its translation: CASSEYQGVNTIYF.